The 25 T cell receptor beta chains below were found in one sample sequenced in a study of blood T cell repertoires in COVID-19. Only in-frame clones appear in the TCRdb table, and some are missing; sequencing was by immunoSEQ multiplex PCR. This sample has a few hundred thousand clones, with 75% to 90% found just once. Sequenced sample: PBMCs or T cells enriched from blood (not recorded which). The receptors here all came from a woman under 40 who had been exposed to COVID-19.

The chain couples TRBV30 to TRBJ1-3, with D possibly matching TRBD1 (6 bases). CDR3 size: 15 residues. The germline V gene has CDR1 GTSNPN and CDR2 SVGIG (reference sequence). Trimming removed 3 bases at V and 4 bases at J, with 16 bases between. The CDR3 loop is CAWRPQGSSGNTIYF. The DNA for the CDR3 is TGTGCCTGGAGGCCTCAGGGGTCCTCCGGAAACACCATATATTTT. Supplemented by reference TRBV30 and TRBJ1-3, the full variable domain reads SQTIHQWPATLVQPVGSPLSLECTVEGTSNPNLYWYRQAAGRGLQLLFYSVGIGQISSEVPQNLSASRPQDRQFILSSKKLLLSDSGFYLCAWRPQGSSGNTIYFGEGSWLTVV.

The J gene is TRBJ1-2, the V gene TRBV7-8, with D uncertain. Germline V CDR1 and CDR2: SGHVS, FQNEAQ. This CDR3 spans 15 amino acids. V was trimmed by 0 bases and J by 4 bases, leaving 12 bases between them. For the CDR3, the DNA is TGTGCCAGCAGCTTAGCCGCCGGGTCGGCCTATGGCTACACCTTC. It specifies CASSLAAGSAYGYTF.

The rearrangement uses TRBV5-1 and TRBJ1-6; a possible D gene is TRBD1 (6 bases). The CDR3 runs 16 residues. V gave up 0 bases and J gave up 6 bases, with 13 bases separating them. The germline gives CDR1 SGHRS, CDR2 YFSETQ. The CDR3 sequence is CASSLGTGFGNSPLHF. The CDR3 DNA is TGCGCCAGCAGCTTGGGTACAGGGTTCGGTAATTCACCCCTCCACTTT. The full variable domain, its missing parts supplied by reference TRBV5-1 and TRBJ1-6, is KAGVTQTPRYLIKTRGQQVTLSCSPISGHRSVSWYQQTPGQGLQFLFEYFSETQRNKGNFPGRFSGRQFSNSRSEMNVSTLELGDSALYLCASSLGTGFGNSPLHFGNGTRLTVT.

The chain uses TRBV5-1 and TRBJ1-2, with D perhaps TRBD1 (6 bases). Looked up from germline, CDR1 is SGHRS and CDR2 is YFSETQ. V was cut by 4 bases and J by 8 bases, with 15 bases left in between. The CDR3 loop spans 13 amino acids. CDR3 in DNA: TGCGCCAGCAGCCCACGGACAGTTAGAGGCTACACCTTC. This translates into CASSPRTVRGYTF.

The CDR3 DNA is TGTGCCAGCGTGCGCTATGAGCAGTTCTTC. It is translated as CASVRYEQFF. The rearrangement links TRBV2 to TRBJ2-1; no definite D call. Germline CDR1 and CDR2: SNHLY and FYNNEI. The CDR3 consists of 10 residues. Trimming took off 8 bases at V and 8 bases at J, with 7 bases between the two ends.

V usage is TRBV7-9 and J usage is TRBJ1-1, with D maybe TRBD1 (5 bases). V was shortened by 1 base and J by 4 bases, with 10 bases between the two germline ends. Germline V gene data show CDR1 as SEHNR and CDR2 as FQNEAQ (reference sequence). CDR3 length: 14 residues. The CDR3 DNA is TGTGCCAGCAGCTTAGTGGGGGGACCCACTGAAGCTTTCTTT. Translation: CASSLVGGPTEAFF.

The V and J genes are TRBV6-1 and TRBJ1-2; tentative D call: TRBD1 (6 bases). Germline values: CDR1 MNHNS, CDR2 SASEGT. The CDR3 extends over 13 amino acids. V shed 3 bases and J shed 7 bases, with 12 bases lying between them. The CDR3 here is CASSEGAGGGYTF. DNA of the CDR3: TGTGCCAGCAGTGAGGGGGCTGGAGGTGGCTACACCTTC.

The rearrangement uses TRBV12-3 or TRBV12-4 and TRBJ1-5; no clear D. The V and J ends lost 3 bases and 4 bases respectively, with 7 bases between them. This CDR3 has 13 amino acids. CDR3 nucleotide sequence: TGTGCCAGCAGTTTCGGTCATAATCAGCCCCAGCATTTT. It translates to CASSFGHNQPQHF.

The J gene is TRBJ2-5, the V gene TRBV12-5; 10 positions match TRBD1. V gave up 6 bases and J gave up 3 bases; unmatched junction bases: 1. The V gene's germline CDR1 is LGHNT and CDR2 FRNRAP. CDR3 size: 13 residues. CDR3 bases: TGTGCTAGTGGGGGACAGGGGAAAGAGACCCAGTACTTC. It encodes CASGGQGKETQYF.

This clone occurred once. The chain has TRBV27 and TRBJ1-1; D uncertain. CDR3 length: 15 residues. V gave up 3 bases and J gave up 0 bases, with 11 bases separating them. In germline, CDR1 is MNHEY, CDR2 SMNVEV (reference sequence). The CDR3 protein is CASSFSLKLNTEAFF. The CDR3 region has the DNA TGTGCCAGCAGTTTCTCACTTAAACTGAACACTGAAGCTTTCTTT.

This clone was counted only a few times. The chain joins TRBV5-4 to TRBJ1-2; D is possibly TRBD1 (6 bases). Germline V gene data show CDR1 as SGHNT and CDR2 as YYREEE (reference sequence). The CDR3 has 15 residues. With 4 bases removed from V and 2 bases from J, the gap between germline ends came to 15 bases. The CDR3 spells CASSGLVQGNYGYTF. CDR3 DNA sequence: TGTGCCAGCAGCGGACTTGTACAGGGAAACTATGGCTACACCTTC.

In this sample, this clone turned up once. The chain uses TRBV25-1 and TRBJ1-1; D possibly corresponds to TRBD1 (5 bases). From germline, CDR1 is MGHDK and CDR2 SYGVNS. The CDR3 has 14 amino acids. Deletions cut 3 bases from V and 0 bases from J, with 8 bases between. In nucleotides, the CDR3 is TGTGCCAGCAGTGAGACAGAGATGAACACTGAAGCTTTCTTT. Translated: CASSETEMNTEAFF. Variable domain in full (rest from reference TRBV25-1 and TRBJ1-1): EADIYQTPRYLVIGTGKKITLECSQTMGHDKMYWYQQDPGMELHLIHYSYGVNSTEKGDLSSESTVSRIRTEHFPLTLESARPSHTSQYLCASSETEMNTEAFFGQGTRLTVV.

The chain uses TRBV28 and TRBJ1-5; 7 positions agree with TRBD1. The trim removed 4 bases at V and 9 bases at J, leaving 9 bases unmatched. The CDR3 has 14 amino acids. From germline, CDR1 is MDHEN and CDR2 SYDVKM. As DNA, the CDR3 is TGTGCCAGCAGTTCGACAGGGTCTCAGTCGCCCCAGCATTTT. Translation: CASSSTGSQSPQHF.

J is TRBJ1-1 and V is TRBV5-1; TRBD1 matches at 12 bases. J lost 0 bases, V lost 4 bases, and 7 bases had no gene match. The CDR3 extends over 17 amino acids. Germline V gene sequence: CDR1 SGHRS, CDR2 YFSETQ. In DNA form, the CDR3 reads TGCGCCAGCAGCCAAGGGACAGGGGGCGCCATGAACACTGAAGCTTTCTTT. This gives the protein CASSQGTGGAMNTEAFF.

The chain carries TRBV10-3 and TRBJ1-1, with TRBD1 matching 8 bases. Trimming took 7 bases from V and 5 from J; bases not matched to a gene: 15. CDR3 length: 16 amino acids. Germline V gives CDR1 ENHRY, CDR2 SYGVKD. Here the CDR3 DNA reads TGTGCCATCACAACCAGGGGGCCCGGCCTGGGGACTGAAGCTTTCTTT. This encodes CAITTRGPGLGTEAFF.

The V gene is TRBV2, the J gene TRBJ2-2; 7 nucleotides line up with TRBD1. This CDR3 has 11 residues. V lost 11 bases to trimming and J lost 5 bases; unmatched junction nucleotides: 2. CDR1 and CDR2 from the germline V gene are SNHLY and FYNNEI. CDR3 DNA: TGTGCCGGACAGGAAACCGGGGAGCTGTTTTTT. The encoded protein is CAGQETGELFF.

V is TRBV19 and J is TRBJ1-5; the D gene is possibly TRBD1 (5 bases). The CDR3 is 14 amino acids. The V and J ends lost 1 base and 2 bases respectively, with 6 bases between them. From germline, CDR1 is LNHDA and CDR2 SQIVND (reference sequence). DNA for the CDR3: TGTGCCAGTAGTATAGGACAGCGCAATCAGCCCCAGCATTTT. Its protein product is CASSIGQRNQPQHF.

This rearrangement joins TRBV27 to TRBJ2-7; possible D gene TRBD1, 6 bases. The CDR3 runs 13 residues. CDR1 is MNHEY and CDR2 is SMNVEV in the germline V gene (reference sequence). Trimming shortened V by 4 bases and J by 1 base, and 8 bases separated the two germline ends. The CDR3 DNA reads as TGTGCCAGCAGTTCGACAGGATCCTACGAGCAGTACTTC. This codes for CASSSTGSYEQYF.

Of note for this clone: At one end, the junction sequence differs from germline, possibly due to a read error. V and J are TRBV6-1 and TRBJ1-5; D is undetermined. Germline V gene data show CDR1 as MNHNS and CDR2 as SASEGT. The CDR3 length is 12 residues. The CDR3 DNA sequence: TGTGCCAGCAGTGAATGGGCCCAGCTCCAGCATTTT. It codes for CASSEWAQLQHF.

The chain combines TRBV7-8 with TRBJ2-3; 15 bases line up with TRBD2. The CDR3 is 17 amino acids. J gave up 2 bases and V 5 bases, and 5 bases lay outside the gene matches. Germline V gene lookup returns CDR1 SGHVS and CDR2 FQNEAQ. The CDR3 coding sequence is TGTGCCAGCAGCCCTGGACTAGCGGGGGGGTCCACAGATACGCAGTATTTT. Translating it yields CASSPGLAGGSTDTQYF.

The CDR3 sequence: CASSLLGTGGLNTEAFF. The CDR3 bases are TGTGCCAGCAGTCTCCTGGGGACAGGGGGGCTTAACACTGAAGCTTTCTTT. This sequence joins TRBV27 and TRBJ1-1, with 11 bases matching TRBD1. CDR1 and CDR2 (germline): MNHEY, SMNVEV (reference sequence). The length of the CDR3 is 17 residues. V trimming: 5 bases; J trimming: 2 bases; junction bases outside the gene matches: 10.

This clone was recorded only once. The chain carries TRBV5-1 and TRBJ2-5, with TRBD2 matching over 8 bases. The J segment lost 1 base and the V segment lost 5 bases, leaving 4 bases of the junction unmatched. The CDR3 extends over 14 amino acids. Germline-derived CDR1 and CDR2 are SGHRS and YFSETQ. DNA of the CDR3: TGCGCCAGCAGTCGGGGGGGGCTCCAAGAGACCCAGTACTTC. It specifies CASSRGGLQETQYF.

This clone was seen only once. At one boundary the junction diverges from the germline segment, which might be a read error. This chain joins TRBV9 and TRBJ2-3; no reliable D call. This CDR3 has 9 residues. Germline V CDR1 and CDR2: SGDLS, YYNGEE. This CDR3 is CANTIKNLF. The CDR3 DNA follows: TGTGCCAACACCATTAAGAACCTTTTT.

V and J are TRBV7-9 and TRBJ1-2; 9 bases align to TRBD1. V lost 4 bases, J lost 4 bases, and 13 bases stayed unmatched. The germline CDR1 and CDR2 sequences are SEHNR and FQNEAQ (reference sequence). The CDR3 totals 17 residues. The CDR3 region is CASSSLRDRVRAYGYTF. CDR3 nucleotide sequence: TGTGCCAGCAGCTCTCTCCGGGACAGGGTACGGGCCTATGGCTACACCTTC.

Only one count was recorded for this clone. This chain joins TRBV5-5 and TRBJ2-3; D perhaps matches TRBD2 (6 bases). The V end was cut by 4 bases, the J end by 4 bases, with 19 bases between. The CDR3 has 16 amino acids. Germline CDR1 SGHKS, CDR2 YYEKEE (reference sequence). As DNA, the CDR3 is TGTGCCAGCAGCCTCGCCCAGCGGGCCATAGCAGATACGCAGTATTTT. Translation gives CASSLAQRAIADTQYF.